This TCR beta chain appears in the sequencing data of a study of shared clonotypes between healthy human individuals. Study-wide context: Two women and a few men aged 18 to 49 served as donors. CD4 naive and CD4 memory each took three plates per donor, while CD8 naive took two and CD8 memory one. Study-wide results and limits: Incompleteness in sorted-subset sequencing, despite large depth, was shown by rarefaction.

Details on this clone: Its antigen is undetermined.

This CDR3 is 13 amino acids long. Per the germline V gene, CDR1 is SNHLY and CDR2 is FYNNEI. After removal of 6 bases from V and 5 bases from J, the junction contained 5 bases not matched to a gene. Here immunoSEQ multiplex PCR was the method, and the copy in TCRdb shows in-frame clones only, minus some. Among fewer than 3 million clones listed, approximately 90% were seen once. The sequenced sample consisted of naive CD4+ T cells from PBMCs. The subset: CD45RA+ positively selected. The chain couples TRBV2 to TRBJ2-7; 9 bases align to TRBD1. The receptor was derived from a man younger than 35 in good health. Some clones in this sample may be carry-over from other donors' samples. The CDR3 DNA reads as TGTGCCAGCAGGAGGGGACAGGGCAACGAGCAGTACTTC. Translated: CASRRGQGNEQYF.